Listed below are T cell receptor beta chains from one sample, sequenced in a study of T cell repertoires in cytomegalovirus infection. These receptors are not linked to any known antigen. MiXCR, applied by TCRdb to the reads, yields one record per CDR3 protein. The table includes some 920,000 distinct CDR3 sequences, under 40% detected once. The input for sequencing was cultured CD8+ T cells from PBMCs, taken from culture after CMV antigen stimulation. The receptors were gathered from a human donor in good health (CMV status not recorded). Some clones in this sample may be carry-over from other donors' samples. Each CDR3 is given with its conserved first and last residue. Each record gives: D gene, V gene, J gene, CDR3 protein. A D gene is named only where the DNA matches it firmly.

d_gene: TRBD1
v_gene: TRBV6-5
j_gene: TRBJ1-5
CDR3aa: CASGQTWTGLNQPQHF

d_gene: -
v_gene: TRBV20-1
j_gene: TRBJ2-1
CDR3aa: CSVQGYEQFF

d_gene: -
v_gene: TRBV7-8
j_gene: TRBJ2-3
CDR3aa: CAILLAGIRDTQYF

d_gene: -
v_gene: TRBV6-5
j_gene: TRBJ2-2
CDR3aa: CASSSGRPANTGELFF

d_gene: -
v_gene: TRBV7-8
j_gene: TRBJ2-1
CDR3aa: CASSLVGHGRDEQFF

d_gene: TRBD1
v_gene: TRBV19
j_gene: TRBJ1-1
CDR3aa: CASSARQGRNTEAFF

d_gene: TRBD2
v_gene: TRBV5-1
j_gene: TRBJ2-1
CDR3aa: CASSLPGGIGNEQFF

d_gene: TRBD1
v_gene: TRBV27
j_gene: TRBJ1-2
CDR3aa: CASTPLDRGPDGYTF

d_gene: -
v_gene: TRBV7-3
j_gene: TRBJ2-5
CDR3aa: CASSLAGPQVEETQYF

d_gene: -
v_gene: TRBV15
j_gene: TRBJ2-3
CDR3aa: CATSSKRGHTQYF

d_gene: -
v_gene: TRBV27
j_gene: TRBJ1-2
CDR3aa: CASSPLGVGSYTF

d_gene: -
v_gene: TRBV5-5
j_gene: TRBJ1-1
CDR3aa: CASSVGIEAFF

d_gene: -
v_gene: TRBV7-8
j_gene: TRBJ2-3
CDR3aa: CASSWAAVSTDTQYF

d_gene: -
v_gene: TRBV4-1
j_gene: TRBJ2-6
CDR3aa: CASSHEVALAGANVLTF

d_gene: TRBD2
v_gene: TRBV7-9
j_gene: TRBJ2-3
CDR3aa: CASSLSPAGGQTETDTQYF

d_gene: -
v_gene: TRBV3-1
j_gene: TRBJ1-1
CDR3aa: CASIGGSGAFF

d_gene: TRBD1
v_gene: TRBV7-8
j_gene: TRBJ1-1
CDR3aa: CASSLGTGVNTEAFF

d_gene: TRBD1
v_gene: TRBV6-6
j_gene: TRBJ2-6
CDR3aa: CASSPQGQGVLGANVLTF

d_gene: -
v_gene: TRBV7-6
j_gene: TRBJ2-7
CDR3aa: CASSFGTNYEQYF

d_gene: TRBD1
v_gene: TRBV19
j_gene: TRBJ1-6
CDR3aa: CASRDRGSGGPFSPLHF

d_gene: TRBD1
v_gene: TRBV12-3/TRBV12-4
j_gene: TRBJ1-3
CDR3aa: CASKGQGRNTIYF

d_gene: TRBD1
v_gene: TRBV7-9
j_gene: TRBJ2-1
CDR3aa: CASSVTGGSYNEQFF

d_gene: TRBD2
v_gene: TRBV7-6
j_gene: TRBJ2-2
CDR3aa: CASSSRLAGSGELFF

d_gene: -
v_gene: TRBV12-3/TRBV12-4
j_gene: TRBJ1-2
CDR3aa: CASSTSANSYYGYTF

d_gene: -
v_gene: TRBV24-1
j_gene: TRBJ2-3
CDR3aa: CATSGWDNTQYF

d_gene: TRBD2
v_gene: TRBV4-1
j_gene: TRBJ2-1
CDR3aa: CASSQRTSGGDEQFF

d_gene: -
v_gene: TRBV11-3
j_gene: TRBJ2-1
CDR3aa: CASSRRQDLYNEQFF

d_gene: -
v_gene: TRBV7-9
j_gene: TRBJ1-1
CDR3aa: CASSSGSDTEAFF

d_gene: -
v_gene: TRBV7-9
j_gene: TRBJ2-7
CDR3aa: CASSLTQTYEQYF

d_gene: -
v_gene: TRBV4-1
j_gene: TRBJ2-7
CDR3aa: CASAAGDMSGSLSYEQYF

d_gene: TRBD1
v_gene: TRBV10-3
j_gene: TRBJ1-5
CDR3aa: CAISESTGSQPQHF

d_gene: TRBD2
v_gene: TRBV25-1
j_gene: TRBJ2-7
CDR3aa: CASSGSSGTSSHEQYF

d_gene: TRBD2
v_gene: TRBV19
j_gene: TRBJ2-1
CDR3aa: CASSGLIEQFF

d_gene: -
v_gene: TRBV5-1
j_gene: TRBJ2-1
CDR3aa: CASSLAGPFNEQFF

d_gene: -
v_gene: TRBV7-8
j_gene: TRBJ1-1
CDR3aa: CASSPGQTGNTEAFF

d_gene: -
v_gene: TRBV7-2
j_gene: TRBJ1-2
CDR3aa: CASSFEGNGYTF

d_gene: TRBD2
v_gene: TRBV6-6
j_gene: TRBJ2-7
CDR3aa: CASSYTASGDLNEQYF

d_gene: TRBD1
v_gene: TRBV6-6
j_gene: TRBJ2-7
CDR3aa: CATRDSETYEQYF

d_gene: -
v_gene: TRBV7-9
j_gene: TRBJ2-1
CDR3aa: CASSPRRYNEQFF

d_gene: -
v_gene: TRBV4-1
j_gene: TRBJ1-4
CDR3aa: CASSQDMGLGLFF

d_gene: TRBD2
v_gene: TRBV7-6
j_gene: TRBJ2-7
CDR3aa: CASTPSGTLEQYF

d_gene: -
v_gene: TRBV20-1
j_gene: TRBJ2-6
CDR3aa: CSAPLKDRNSGANVLTF

d_gene: TRBD1
v_gene: TRBV7-2
j_gene: TRBJ2-1
CDR3aa: CASSFGQGTLREQFF

d_gene: -
v_gene: TRBV5-5
j_gene: TRBJ2-1
CDR3aa: CASSLDLGAGEQFF

d_gene: -
v_gene: TRBV9
j_gene: TRBJ1-2
CDR3aa: CASSPQGRGSDGYTF

d_gene: -
v_gene: TRBV10-3
j_gene: TRBJ2-7
CDR3aa: CAISESAAISGYEQYF

d_gene: TRBD1
v_gene: TRBV7-2
j_gene: TRBJ1-1
CDR3aa: CASSPFLRDRVSEAFF

d_gene: TRBD1
v_gene: TRBV10-2
j_gene: TRBJ2-1
CDR3aa: CASTQETGTFNEQFF

d_gene: -
v_gene: TRBV29-1
j_gene: TRBJ2-7
CDR3aa: CSVDLSYEQYF